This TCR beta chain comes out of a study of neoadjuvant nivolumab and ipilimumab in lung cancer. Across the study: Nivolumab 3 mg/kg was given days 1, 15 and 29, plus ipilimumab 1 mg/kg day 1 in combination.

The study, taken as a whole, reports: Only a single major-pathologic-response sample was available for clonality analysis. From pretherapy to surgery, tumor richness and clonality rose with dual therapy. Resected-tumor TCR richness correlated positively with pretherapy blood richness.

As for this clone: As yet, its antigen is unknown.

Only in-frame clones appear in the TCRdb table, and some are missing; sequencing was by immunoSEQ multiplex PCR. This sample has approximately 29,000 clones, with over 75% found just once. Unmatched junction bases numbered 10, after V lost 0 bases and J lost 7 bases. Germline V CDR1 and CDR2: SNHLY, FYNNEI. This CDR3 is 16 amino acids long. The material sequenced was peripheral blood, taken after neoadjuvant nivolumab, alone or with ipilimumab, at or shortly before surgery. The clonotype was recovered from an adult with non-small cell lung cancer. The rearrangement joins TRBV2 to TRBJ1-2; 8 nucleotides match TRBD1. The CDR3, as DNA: TGTGCCAGCAGTGAAGCGCCGGCAGGGGGCGCGGTTGGCTACACCTTC. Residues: CASSEAPAGGAVGYTF.